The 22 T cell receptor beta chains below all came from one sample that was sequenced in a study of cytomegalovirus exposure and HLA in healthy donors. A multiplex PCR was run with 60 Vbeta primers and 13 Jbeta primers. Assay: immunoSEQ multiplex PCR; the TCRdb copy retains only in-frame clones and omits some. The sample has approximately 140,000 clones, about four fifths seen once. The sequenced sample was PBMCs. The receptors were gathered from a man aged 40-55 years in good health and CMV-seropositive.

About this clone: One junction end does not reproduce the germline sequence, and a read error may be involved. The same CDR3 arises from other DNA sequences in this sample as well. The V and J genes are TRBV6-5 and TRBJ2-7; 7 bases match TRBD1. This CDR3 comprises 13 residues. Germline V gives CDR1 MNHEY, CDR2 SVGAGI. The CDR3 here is CASKRDRHYEQYF. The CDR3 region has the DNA TGCGCCAGCAAAAGGGACAGACATTACGAGCAGTACTTC.

The CDR3 DNA follows: TGTGCCAGCAGTTTTACAGGTTTGGGCAATCAGCCCCAGCATTTT. Encoded protein: CASSFTGLGNQPQHF. This chain joins TRBV27 and TRBJ1-5; perhaps TRBD1 as D (5 bases). V was pared by 3 bases and J by 2 bases, with 11 bases between. The CDR3 is 15 amino acids. Germline V CDR1 and CDR2: MNHEY, SMNVEV (reference sequence).

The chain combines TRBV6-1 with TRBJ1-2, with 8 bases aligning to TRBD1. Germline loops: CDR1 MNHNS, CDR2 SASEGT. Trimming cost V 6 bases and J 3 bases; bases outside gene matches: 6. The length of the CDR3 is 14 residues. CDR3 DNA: TGTGCCAGCAGACAAGGACAGGGCCACTATGGCTACACCTTC. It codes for CASRQGQGHYGYTF.

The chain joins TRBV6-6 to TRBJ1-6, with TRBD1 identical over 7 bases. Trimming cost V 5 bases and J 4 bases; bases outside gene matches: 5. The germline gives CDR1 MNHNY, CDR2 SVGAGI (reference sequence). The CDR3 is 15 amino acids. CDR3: CASSRWDSYNSPLHF. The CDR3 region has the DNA TGTGCCAGCAGTAGGTGGGACAGTTATAATTCACCCCTCCACTTT.

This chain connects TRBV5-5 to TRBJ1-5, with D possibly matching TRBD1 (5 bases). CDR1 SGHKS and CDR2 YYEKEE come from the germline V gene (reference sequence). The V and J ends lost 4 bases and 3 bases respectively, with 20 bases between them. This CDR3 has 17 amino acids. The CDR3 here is CASSQIWRQGNNQPQHF. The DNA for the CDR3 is TGTGCCAGCAGCCAAATCTGGCGTCAGGGTAACAATCAGCCCCAGCATTTT.

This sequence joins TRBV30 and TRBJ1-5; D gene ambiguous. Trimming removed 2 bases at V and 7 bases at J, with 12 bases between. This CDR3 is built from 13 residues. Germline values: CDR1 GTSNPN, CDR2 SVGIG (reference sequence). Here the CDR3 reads CAWSMEGIQPQHF. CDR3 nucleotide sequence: TGTGCCTGGAGTATGGAGGGAATACAGCCCCAGCATTTT.

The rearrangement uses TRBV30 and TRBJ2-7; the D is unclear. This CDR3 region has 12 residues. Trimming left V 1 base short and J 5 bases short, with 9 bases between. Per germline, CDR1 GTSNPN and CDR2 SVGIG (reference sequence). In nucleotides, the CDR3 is TGTGCCTGGAGTGCAGTCATGGACGAGCAGTACTTC. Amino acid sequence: CAWSAVMDEQYF.

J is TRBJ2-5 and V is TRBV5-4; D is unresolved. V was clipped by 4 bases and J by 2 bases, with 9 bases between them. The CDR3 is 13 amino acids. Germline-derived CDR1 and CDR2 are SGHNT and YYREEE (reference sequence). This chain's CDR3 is CASSVLVQETQYF. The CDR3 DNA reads TGTGCCAGCAGCGTCTTAGTACAAGAGACCCAGTACTTC.

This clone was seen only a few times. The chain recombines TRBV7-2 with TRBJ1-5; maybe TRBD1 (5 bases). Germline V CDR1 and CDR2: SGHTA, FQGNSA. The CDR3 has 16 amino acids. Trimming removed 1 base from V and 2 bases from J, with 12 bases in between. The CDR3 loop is CASSLVRGDGNQPQHF. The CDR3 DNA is TGTGCCAGCAGCTTAGTAAGGGGCGACGGCAATCAGCCCCAGCATTTT.

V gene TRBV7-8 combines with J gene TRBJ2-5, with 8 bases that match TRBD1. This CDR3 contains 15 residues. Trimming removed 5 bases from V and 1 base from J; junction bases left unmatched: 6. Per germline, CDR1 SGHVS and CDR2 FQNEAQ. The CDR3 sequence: CASSTWDRTQETQYF. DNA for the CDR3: TGTGCCAGCAGCACCTGGGACAGGACCCAAGAGACCCAGTACTTC.

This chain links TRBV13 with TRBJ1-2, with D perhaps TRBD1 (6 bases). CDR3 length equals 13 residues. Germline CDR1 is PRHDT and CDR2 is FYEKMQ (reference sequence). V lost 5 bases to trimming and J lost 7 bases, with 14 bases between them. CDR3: CASSPNRVGGYTF. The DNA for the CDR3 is TGTGCCAGCAGCCCAAACAGGGTTGGTGGCTACACCTTC.

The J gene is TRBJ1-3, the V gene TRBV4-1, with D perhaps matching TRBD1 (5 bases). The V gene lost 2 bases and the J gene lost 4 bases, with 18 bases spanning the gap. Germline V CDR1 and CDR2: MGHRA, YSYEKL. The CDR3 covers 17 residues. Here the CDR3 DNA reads TGCGCCAGCAGCCAAAAGGCGAGCCAGGGCGACGGAAACACCATATATTTT. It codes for CASSQKASQGDGNTIYF.

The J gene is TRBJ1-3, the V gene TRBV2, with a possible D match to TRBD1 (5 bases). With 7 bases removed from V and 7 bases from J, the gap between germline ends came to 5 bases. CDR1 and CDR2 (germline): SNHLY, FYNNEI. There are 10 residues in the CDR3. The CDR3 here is CASNRNTIYF. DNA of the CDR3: TGTGCCAGCAACAGGAACACCATATATTTT.

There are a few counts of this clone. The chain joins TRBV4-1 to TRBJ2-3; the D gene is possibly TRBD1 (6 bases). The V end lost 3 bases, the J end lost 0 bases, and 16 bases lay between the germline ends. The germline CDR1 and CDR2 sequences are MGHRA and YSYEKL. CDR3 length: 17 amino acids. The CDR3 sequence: CASSHTLQGLSTDTQYF. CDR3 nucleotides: TGCGCCAGCAGCCACACCTTACAGGGTCTGAGCACAGATACGCAGTATTTT.

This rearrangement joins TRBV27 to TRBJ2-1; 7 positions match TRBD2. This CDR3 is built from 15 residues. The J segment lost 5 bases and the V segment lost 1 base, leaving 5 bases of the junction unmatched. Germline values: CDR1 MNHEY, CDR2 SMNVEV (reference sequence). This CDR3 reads CASSLWGSGNNEQFF. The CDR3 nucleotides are TGTGCCAGCAGTTTATGGGGCAGCGGGAACAATGAGCAGTTCTTC.

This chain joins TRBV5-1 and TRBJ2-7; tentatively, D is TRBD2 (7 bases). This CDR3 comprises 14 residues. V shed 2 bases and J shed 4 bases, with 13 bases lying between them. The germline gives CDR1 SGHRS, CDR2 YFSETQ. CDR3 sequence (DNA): TGCGCCAGCAGCTTAGGGGGGGGATCTTACGAGCAGTACTTC. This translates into CASSLGGGSYEQYF.

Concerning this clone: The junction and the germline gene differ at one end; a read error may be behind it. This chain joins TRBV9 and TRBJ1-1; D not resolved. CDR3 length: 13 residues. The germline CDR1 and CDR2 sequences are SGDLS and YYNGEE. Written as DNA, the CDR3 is TGTGCCAGCAGCGTAGGAGGGAACGCTGAAGCTTTCTTT. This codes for CASSVGGNAEAFF.

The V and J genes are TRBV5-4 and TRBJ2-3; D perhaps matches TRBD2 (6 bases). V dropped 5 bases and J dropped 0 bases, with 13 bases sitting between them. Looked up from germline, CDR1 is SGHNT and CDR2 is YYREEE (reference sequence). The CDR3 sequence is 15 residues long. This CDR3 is CASRLSLASTDTQYF. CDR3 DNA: TGTGCCAGCAGATTATCCCTAGCGAGCACAGATACGCAGTATTTT.

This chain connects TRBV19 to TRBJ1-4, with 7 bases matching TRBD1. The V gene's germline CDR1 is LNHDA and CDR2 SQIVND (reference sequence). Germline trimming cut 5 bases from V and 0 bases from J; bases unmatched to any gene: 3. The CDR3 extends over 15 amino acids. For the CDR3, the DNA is TGTGCCAGTAGTCCCGACAGGGCAACTAATGAAAAACTGTTTTTT. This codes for CASSPDRATNEKLFF. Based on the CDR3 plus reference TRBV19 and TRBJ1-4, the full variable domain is DGGITQSPKYLFRKEGQNVTLSCEQNLNHDAMYWYRQDPGQGLRLIYYSQIVNDFQKGDIAEGYSVSREKKESFPLTVTSAQKNPTAFYLCASSPDRATNEKLFFGSGTQLSVL.

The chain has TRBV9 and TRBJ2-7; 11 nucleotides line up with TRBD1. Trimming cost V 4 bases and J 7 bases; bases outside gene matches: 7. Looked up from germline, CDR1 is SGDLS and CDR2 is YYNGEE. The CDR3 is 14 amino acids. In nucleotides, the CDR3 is TGTGCCAGCAGCCTAGGACAGGGGGCTGGGGAGCAGTACTTC. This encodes CASSLGQGAGEQYF.

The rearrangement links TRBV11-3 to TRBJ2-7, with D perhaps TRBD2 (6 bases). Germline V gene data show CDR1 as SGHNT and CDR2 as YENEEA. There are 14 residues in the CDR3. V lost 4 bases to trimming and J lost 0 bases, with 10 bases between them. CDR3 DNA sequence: TGTGCCAGCAGCTACGGCGGGGCCTCCTACGAGCAGTACTTC. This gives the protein CASSYGGASYEQYF.

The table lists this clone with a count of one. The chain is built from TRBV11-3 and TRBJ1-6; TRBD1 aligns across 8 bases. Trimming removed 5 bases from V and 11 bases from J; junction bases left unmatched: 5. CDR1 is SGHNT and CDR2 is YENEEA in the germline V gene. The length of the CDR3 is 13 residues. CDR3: CASSAGQGTPLHF. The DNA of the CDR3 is TGTGCCAGCAGCGCCGGACAGGGTACACCCCTCCACTTT.